A single TCR beta chain is shown here with its context. What it binds is not known. Germline CDR1 and CDR2: LNHNV and YYDKDF (reference sequence). V lost 0 bases, J lost 2 bases, and 13 bases lay in between. CDR3 length equals 16 residues. Unstimulated Tregs (CD4+CD25+CD127-) and CD4+CD25- non-Tregs were sorted from PBMCs. The data belong to a study of Tregs in tolerant kidney transplant recipients. General study results and limits: The most relevant donor-specific Treg TCRbeta repertoire apparently came from expansion with activated donor B cells.

Method: immunoSEQ multiplex PCR; TCRdb's copy keeps in-frame clones and lacks some. This table has around 120,000 clones, 92% appearing once. Source material: CD4+ T cells from blood. The receptor was isolated from a human donor in good health. V is TRBV15 and J is TRBJ1-2; no clear D gene. CDR3 sequence reads: CATSRDRSGSNYGYTF. CDR3 nucleotides: TGTGCCACCAGCAGAGATCGGTCAGGTTCCAACTATGGCTACACCTTC.